A selection of T cell receptor beta chains follows, all from one sample in a study of beta chain features in type 1 diabetes. Produced via immunoSEQ multiplex PCR; TCRdb's table is partial and in-frame only. The repertoire holds roughly 400,000 clones, with around 10% as singletons. Sequenced: central memory CD4+ T cells from blood. All receptors come from a man aged 25 to 40 with type 1 diabetes. The CDR3 runs from the conserved cysteine through the conserved F or W. D genes are given only for firm matches. Where a row states a size, it is once, few, many or the class of an expanded clone; other rows omit it.

V: TRBV4-1
J: TRBJ1-2
D: -
size: -
CDR3: CASSQDIERANYGYTF
DNA: TGCGCCAGCAGCCAAGACATAGAACGTGCTAACTATGGCTACACCTTC

V: TRBV7-2
J: TRBJ2-7
D: TRBD2
size: few
CDR3: CASSSQAGGPYEQYF
DNA: TGTGCCAGCAGCTCACAAGCGGGAGGGCCCTACGAGCAGTACTTC

V: TRBV28
J: TRBJ1-2
D: TRBD1
size: -
CDR3: CASSKRGQGPSGYTF
DNA: TGTGCCAGCAGCAAAAGAGGACAGGGCCCTTCCGGCTACACCTTC

V: TRBV7-2
J: TRBJ2-3
D: -
size: few
CDR3: CASSPEAGTDTQYF
DNA: TGTGCCAGCAGCCCTGAGGCGGGAACAGATACGCAGTATTTT

V: TRBV4-3
J: TRBJ1-2
D: -
size: few
CDR3: CASSHSSGAGGYTF
DNA: TGCGCCAGCAGCCACAGTTCGGGGGCTGGGGGCTACACCTTC

V: TRBV10-3
J: TRBJ2-7
D: TRBD1
size: many
CDR3: CATRTGGVGYEQYF
DNA: TGTGCCACAAGGACAGGGGGCGTGGGATACGAGCAGTACTTC

V: TRBV11-2
J: TRBJ2-2
D: -
size: few
CDR3: CASSRTLNTGELFF
DNA: TGTGCCAGCAGCCGGACACTGAACACCGGGGAGCTGTTTTTT

V: TRBV28
J: TRBJ2-1
D: TRBD2
size: -
CDR3: CASSLTHGGGNEQFF
DNA: TGTGCCAGCAGTCTTACCCACGGGGGGGGCAATGAGCAGTTCTTC

V: TRBV5-1
J: TRBJ2-7
D: -
size: -
CDR3: CASSEPGLYEQYF
DNA: TGCGCCAGCAGCGAGCCGGGCCTCTACGAGCAGTACTTC

V: TRBV6-1
J: TRBJ2-1
D: -
size: few
CDR3: CASSEDRVRNEQFF
DNA: TGTGCCAGCAGTGAAGATAGGGTTCGCAATGAGCAGTTCTTC

V: TRBV21-1
J: TRBJ1-1
D: -
size: many
CDR3: CASPVAEAGRPEAFF
DNA: TGTGCCAGCCCCGTCGCGGAGGCAGGGCGGCCTGAAGCTTTCTTT

V: TRBV18
J: TRBJ1-1
D: TRBD1
size: few
CDR3: CASSRGQGTSEAFF
DNA: TGTGCCAGCTCACGTGGACAGGGGACTTCTGAAGCTTTCTTT

V: TRBV5-8
J: TRBJ1-3
D: TRBD1
size: few
CDR3: CASSFFSGGDSGNTIYF
DNA: TGTGCCAGCAGCTTTTTTTCAGGGGGAGACTCTGGAAACACCATATATTTT

V: TRBV7-2
J: TRBJ2-7
D: -
size: -
CDR3: CASSPSLPYEQYF
DNA: TGTGCCAGCAGCCCCTCGTTACCCTACGAGCAGTACTTC

V: TRBV19
J: TRBJ2-6
D: TRBD2
size: few
CDR3: CASSGRDSGANVLTF
DNA: TGTGCCAGTTCGGGGAGGGACTCTGGGGCCAACGTCCTGACTTTC

V: TRBV18
J: TRBJ1-2
D: TRBD1
size: -
CDR3: CASSRDRGPMVGGYTF
DNA: TGTGCCAGCTCTCGGGACAGGGGGCCCATGGTTGGTGGCTACACCTTC

V: TRBV11-2
J: TRBJ1-1
D: TRBD1
size: few
CDR3: CASSQSTGTLHTEAFF
DNA: TGTGCCAGCAGCCAGTCGACAGGGACCCTCCACACTGAAGCTTTCTTT

V: TRBV4-1
J: TRBJ2-7
D: -
size: few
CDR3: CASSQGFGGAGEQYF
DNA: TGCGCCAGCAGCCAGGGGTTTGGGGGTGCAGGGGAGCAGTACTTC

V: TRBV5-1
J: TRBJ2-7
D: -
size: -
CDR3: CASSLAALPPDEQYF
DNA: TGCGCCAGCAGCTTGGCCGCCCTCCCCCCGGACGAGCAGTACTTC

V: TRBV18
J: TRBJ2-5
D: -
size: -
CDR3: CASSPPSTGQETQYF
DNA: TGTGCCAGCTCACCACCAAGTACAGGGCAGGAGACCCAGTACTTC

V: TRBV14
J: TRBJ2-1
D: TRBD2
size: many
CDR3: CASSRKGLAGDPGFF
DNA: TGTGCCAGCAGCCGAAAGGGACTAGCGGGAGATCCTGGGTTCTTC

V: TRBV7-2
J: TRBJ2-7
D: -
size: -
CDR3: CASSFQRSYEQYF
DNA: TGTGCCAGCAGCTTTCAGCGGTCCTACGAGCAGTACTTC

V: TRBV5-4
J: TRBJ2-4
D: -
size: -
CDR3: CASSLSAGDPLGNIQYF
DNA: TGTGCCAGCAGCTTGTCGGCGGGCGACCCTCTGGGTAACATTCAGTACTTC

V: TRBV5-8
J: TRBJ2-5
D: TRBD1
size: -
CDR3: CASSSGQGRETQYF
DNA: TGTGCCAGCAGCTCCGGACAGGGTCGGGAGACCCAGTACTTC

V: TRBV18
J: TRBJ2-7
D: -
size: -
CDR3: CASSPPGSDSSYEQYF
DNA: TGTGCCAGCTCACCACCTGGGAGCGATAGCTCCTACGAGCAGTACTTC

V: TRBV30
J: TRBJ1-5
D: -
size: few
CDR3: CAWSVASNQPQHF
DNA: TGTGCCTGGAGTGTGGCGAGTAATCAGCCCCAGCATTTT

V: TRBV5-5
J: TRBJ1-5
D: -
size: -
CDR3: CASSSRRDQPQHF
DNA: TGTGCCAGCAGCTCTCGTAGGGATCAGCCCCAGCATTTT

V: TRBV27
J: TRBJ2-7
D: TRBD1
size: -
CDR3: CASSLSGLGQGVYEQYF
DNA: TGTGCCAGCAGTTTATCAGGGCTTGGACAGGGTGTTTACGAGCAGTACTTC

V: TRBV5-1
J: TRBJ2-2
D: -
size: -
CDR3: CASSFTESGELFF
DNA: TGCGCCAGCAGCTTCACGGAGTCCGGGGAGCTGTTTTTT

V: TRBV6-5
J: TRBJ1-5
D: -
size: few
CDR3: CASSEWGNQPQHF
DNA: TGTGCCAGCAGTGAATGGGGCAATCAGCCCCAGCATTTT

V: TRBV18
J: TRBJ2-7
D: -
size: few
CDR3: CASSPPGIFYEQYF
DNA: TGTGCCAGCTCACCACCGGGAATATTCTACGAGCAGTACTTC

V: TRBV6-6
J: TRBJ1-1
D: TRBD1
size: -
CDR3: CASRPPGQGYTEAFF
DNA: TGTGCCAGCAGACCACCGGGACAGGGATACACTGAAGCTTTCTTT

V: TRBV7-3
J: TRBJ2-2
D: -
size: -
CDR3: CASSRVDTGELFF
DNA: TGTGCCAGCAGCCGAGTCGACACCGGGGAGCTGTTTTTT

V: TRBV21-1
J: TRBJ2-4
D: -
size: -
CDR3: CASSKALDREKRPIQYF
DNA: TGTGCCAGCAGCAAAGCGCTAGACAGGGAAAAACGACCCATTCAGTACTTC

V: TRBV7-2
J: TRBJ1-2
D: TRBD1
size: few
CDR3: CASSRLGGAGGGYTF
DNA: TGTGCCAGCAGCCGACTAGGGGGCGCGGGAGGCGGCTACACCTTC

V: TRBV7-2
J: TRBJ2-7
D: TRBD2
size: many
CDR3: CASSLGSGRMWGYEQYF
DNA: TGTGCCAGCAGCTTAGGGAGCGGGAGGATGTGGGGCTACGAGCAGTACTTC

V: TRBV27
J: TRBJ2-1
D: -
size: -
CDR3: CASSYVAGAYNEQFF
DNA: TGTGCCAGCAGTTATGTGGCAGGAGCCTACAATGAGCAGTTCTTC

V: TRBV27
J: TRBJ1-5
D: -
size: -
CDR3: CASSMGATGNQPQHF
DNA: TGTGCCAGCAGTATGGGGGCCACGGGCAATCAGCCCCAGCATTTT

V: TRBV18
J: TRBJ1-1
D: TRBD1
size: few
CDR3: CASSPPRQGRAEAFF
DNA: TGTGCCAGCTCACCCCCCCGACAGGGGCGCGCTGAAGCTTTCTTT

V: TRBV5-5
J: TRBJ2-7
D: -
size: few
CDR3: CASSSGRVYEQYF
DNA: TGTGCCAGCAGCTCTGGCCGGGTCTACGAGCAGTACTTC

V: TRBV28
J: TRBJ2-7
D: -
size: -
CDR3: CASSLSGPGTYEQYF
DNA: TGTGCCAGCAGTTTATCCGGTCCAGGGACCTACGAGCAGTACTTC

V: TRBV5-1
J: TRBJ2-1
D: TRBD1
size: -
CDR3: CASMGQSYNEQFF
DNA: TGCGCCAGCATGGGACAGAGCTACAATGAGCAGTTCTTC

V: TRBV19
J: TRBJ1-2
D: -
size: -
CDR3: CASSRRDTGQDGYTF
DNA: TGTGCCAGTAGCAGAAGGGACACCGGACAAGATGGCTACACCTTC

V: TRBV28
J: TRBJ2-7
D: -
size: many
CDR3: CASISLLGNEQYF
DNA: TGTGCCAGCATTTCGCTTCTGGGTAACGAGCAGTACTTC

V: TRBV5-1
J: TRBJ2-2
D: -
size: few
CDR3: CASSPGQPGTGELFF
DNA: TGCGCCAGCAGCCCCGGACAACCCGGCACCGGGGAGCTGTTTTTT

V: TRBV7-2
J: TRBJ2-3
D: -
size: -
CDR3: CASSLASSRGDTQYF
DNA: TGTGCCAGCAGCTTGGCCTCCTCCCGTGGAGATACGCAGTATTTT

V: TRBV27
J: TRBJ2-5
D: -
size: -
CDR3: CASSLSSRYQETQYF
DNA: TGTGCCAGCAGTTTATCGAGCAGGTACCAAGAGACCCAGTACTTC

V: TRBV18
J: TRBJ1-3
D: -
size: many
CDR3: CASSPQGIKDGNTIYF
DNA: TGTGCCAGCTCACCACAGGGGATAAAGGATGGAAACACCATATATTTT

V: TRBV7-9
J: TRBJ2-1
D: TRBD1
size: few
CDR3: CASSYPGQGYNEQFF
DNA: TGTGCCAGCAGCTATCCGGGACAGGGCTACAATGAGCAGTTCTTC

V: TRBV6-5
J: TRBJ2-7
D: -
size: -
CDR3: CASTRSLLSYEQYF
DNA: TGTGCCAGCACGCGTAGCCTTCTCTCCTACGAGCAGTACTTC